This T cell receptor beta chain was identified in a study of CD8+CD57+ T cells in acquired aplastic anemia. Study background: When averaged, DNA from sorted CD4+ and CD8+ cells came to approximately 3 ug.

Notes on this clonotype: The junction departs from the called germline gene at one end, perhaps through a read error.

TCR beta VDJ combinations and CDR3 sequences were profiled from genomic DNA. TCRdb re-analysed the reads in MiXCR, keeping a single row per CDR3 protein. The sample contains roughly 160,000 distinct CDR3 sequences, around 50% of which appear only once. The CDR3 sequence is 15 residues long. Germline V gene lookup returns CDR1 SSHAT and CDR2 FNYEAQ (reference sequence). Sequenced patients had shown CD8+CD57+ cell expansion by flow cytometry. All participating patients were living with severe acquired aplastic anemia. Patients were therapy-naive when their blood was sampled. The receptor was isolated from a human donor with aplastic anemia. The chain joins TRBV7-7 to TRBJ2-7; D may correspond to TRBD1 or TRBD2 (6 bases each). The source material was sorted CD4+, CD8+, or CD8+CD57+ T cells (not recorded which) from PBMCs. The DNA for the CDR3 is TGTGCTAGCAGCTTAGGGCGCGGGACATCCTACGAGCAGTACTTC. Protein product: CASSLGRGTSYEQYF.